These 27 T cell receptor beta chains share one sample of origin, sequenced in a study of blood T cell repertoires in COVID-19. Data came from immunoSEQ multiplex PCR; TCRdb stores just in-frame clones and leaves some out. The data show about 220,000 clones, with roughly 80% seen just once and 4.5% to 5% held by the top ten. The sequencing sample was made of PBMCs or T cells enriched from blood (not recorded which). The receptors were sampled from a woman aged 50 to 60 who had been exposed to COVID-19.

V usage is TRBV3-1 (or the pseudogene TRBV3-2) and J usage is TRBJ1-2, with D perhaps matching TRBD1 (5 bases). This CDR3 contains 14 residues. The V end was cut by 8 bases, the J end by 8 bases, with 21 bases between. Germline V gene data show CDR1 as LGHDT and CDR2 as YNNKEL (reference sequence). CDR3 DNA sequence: TGTGCCAGCGGAGACGGTCGGGGGGTATACGGCTACACCTTC. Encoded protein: CASGDGRGVYGYTF.

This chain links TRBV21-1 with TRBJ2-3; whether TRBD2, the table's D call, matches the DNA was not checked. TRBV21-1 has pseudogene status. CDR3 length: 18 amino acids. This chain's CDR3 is CASSKAPLAVASTDTQYF. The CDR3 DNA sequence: TGTGCCAGCAGCAAAGCGCCACTAGCGGTGGCTAGCACAGATACGCAGTATTTT.

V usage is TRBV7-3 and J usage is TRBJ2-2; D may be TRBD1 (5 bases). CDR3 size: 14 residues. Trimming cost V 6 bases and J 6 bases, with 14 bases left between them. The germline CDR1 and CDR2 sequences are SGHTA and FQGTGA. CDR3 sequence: CASRSTGNAGELFF. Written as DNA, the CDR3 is TGTGCCAGCAGATCTACAGGAAACGCCGGGGAGCTGTTTTTT.

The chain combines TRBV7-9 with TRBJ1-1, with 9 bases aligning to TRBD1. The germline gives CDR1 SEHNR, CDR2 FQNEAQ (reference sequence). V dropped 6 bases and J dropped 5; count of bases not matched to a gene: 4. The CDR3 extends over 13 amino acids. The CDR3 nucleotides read TGTGCCAGCAGTCGACAGGGGGGGACTGAAGCTTTCTTT. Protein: CASSRQGGTEAFF.

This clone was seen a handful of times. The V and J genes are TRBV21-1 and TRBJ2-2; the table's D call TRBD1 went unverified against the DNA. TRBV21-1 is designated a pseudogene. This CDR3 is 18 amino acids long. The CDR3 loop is CASSNGRTGAINTGELFF. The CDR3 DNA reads TGTGCCAGCAGCAATGGAAGGACAGGGGCAATAAACACCGGGGAGCTGTTTTTT.

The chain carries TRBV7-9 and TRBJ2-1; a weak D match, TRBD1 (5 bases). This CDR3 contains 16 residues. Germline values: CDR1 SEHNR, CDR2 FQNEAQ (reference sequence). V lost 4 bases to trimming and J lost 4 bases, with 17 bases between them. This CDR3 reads CASSSSRGPFYNEQFF. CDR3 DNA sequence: TGTGCCAGCAGCTCTAGTAGGGGCCCCTTTTACAATGAGCAGTTCTTC.

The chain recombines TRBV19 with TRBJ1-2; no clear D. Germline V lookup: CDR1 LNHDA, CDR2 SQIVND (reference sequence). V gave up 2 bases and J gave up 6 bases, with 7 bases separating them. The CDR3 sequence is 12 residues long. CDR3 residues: CASSIRGNGYTF. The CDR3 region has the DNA TGTGCCAGTAGTATACGGGGTAATGGCTACACCTTC.

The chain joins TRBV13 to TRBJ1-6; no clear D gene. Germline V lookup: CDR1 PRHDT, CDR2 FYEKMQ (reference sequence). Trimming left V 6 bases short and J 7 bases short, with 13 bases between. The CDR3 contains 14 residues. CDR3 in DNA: TGTGCCAGCAGTTCCGGGTCAAAGAATTCACCCCTCCACTTT. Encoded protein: CASSSGSKNSPLHF.

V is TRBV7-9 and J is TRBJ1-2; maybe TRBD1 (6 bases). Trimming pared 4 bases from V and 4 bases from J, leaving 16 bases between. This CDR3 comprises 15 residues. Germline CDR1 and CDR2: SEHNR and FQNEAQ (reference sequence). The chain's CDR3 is CASSYPGDHSYGYTF. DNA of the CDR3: TGTGCCAGCAGCTACCCAGGGGATCACTCCTATGGCTACACCTTC.

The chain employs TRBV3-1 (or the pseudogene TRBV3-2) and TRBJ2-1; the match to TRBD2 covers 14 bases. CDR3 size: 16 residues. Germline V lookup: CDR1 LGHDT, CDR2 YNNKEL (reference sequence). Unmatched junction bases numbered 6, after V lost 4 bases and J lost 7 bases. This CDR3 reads CASSPTSGGVRNEQFF. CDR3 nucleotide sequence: TGTGCCAGCAGCCCGACTAGCGGGGGGGTGAGGAATGAGCAGTTCTTC.

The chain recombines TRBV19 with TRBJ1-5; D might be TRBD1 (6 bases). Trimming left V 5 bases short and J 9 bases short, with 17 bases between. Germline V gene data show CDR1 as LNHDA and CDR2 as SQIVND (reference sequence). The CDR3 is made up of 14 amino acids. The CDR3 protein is CASSARGSLWPQHF. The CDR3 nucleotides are TGTGCCAGTAGTGCGAGGGGGTCACTCTGGCCCCAGCATTTT.

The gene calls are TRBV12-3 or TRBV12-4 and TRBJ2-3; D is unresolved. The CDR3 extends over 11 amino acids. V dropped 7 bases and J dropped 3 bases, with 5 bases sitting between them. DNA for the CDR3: TGTGCCAGCACCAGGACAGATACGCAGTATTTT. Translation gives CASTRTDTQYF.

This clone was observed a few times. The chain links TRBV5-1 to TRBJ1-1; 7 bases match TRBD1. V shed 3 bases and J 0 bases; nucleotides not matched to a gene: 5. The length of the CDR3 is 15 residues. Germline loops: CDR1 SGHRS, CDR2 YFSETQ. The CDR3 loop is CASSWGTDMNTEAFF. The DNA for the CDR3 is TGCGCCAGCAGCTGGGGGACAGACATGAACACTGAAGCTTTCTTT.

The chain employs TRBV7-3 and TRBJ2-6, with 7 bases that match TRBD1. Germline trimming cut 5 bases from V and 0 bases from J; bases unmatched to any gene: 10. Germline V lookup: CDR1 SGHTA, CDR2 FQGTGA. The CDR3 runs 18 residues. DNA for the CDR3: TGTGCCAGCAGCCGTAGGGGGCCAAGTAGCTCTGGGGCCAACGTCCTGACTTTC. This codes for CASSRRGPSSSGANVLTF.

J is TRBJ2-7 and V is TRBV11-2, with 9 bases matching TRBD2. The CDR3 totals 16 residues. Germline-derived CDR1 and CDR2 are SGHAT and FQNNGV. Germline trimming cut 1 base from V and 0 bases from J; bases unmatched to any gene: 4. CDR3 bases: TGTGCCAGCAGCTTAGGGCCTAGCGGGGACTCCTACGAGCAGTACTTC. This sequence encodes CASSLGPSGDSYEQYF.

The CDR3 DNA reads as TGTGCCAGCAGTTCGGAGAGTCTTAGCTCCTACAATGAGCAGTTCTTC. It translates to CASSSESLSSYNEQFF. The chain carries TRBV6-5 and TRBJ2-1; D remains unclear. Germline V CDR1 and CDR2: MNHEY, SVGAGI. Trimming stripped 4 bases from V and 0 bases from J, with 13 bases between. This CDR3 region has 16 residues.

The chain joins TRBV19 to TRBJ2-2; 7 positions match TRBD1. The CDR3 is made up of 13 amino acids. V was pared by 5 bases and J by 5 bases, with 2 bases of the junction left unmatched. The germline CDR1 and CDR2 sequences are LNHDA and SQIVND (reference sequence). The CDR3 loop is CASSSQGTGELFF. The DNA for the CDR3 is TGTGCCAGTAGTTCACAGGGGACCGGGGAGCTGTTTTTT. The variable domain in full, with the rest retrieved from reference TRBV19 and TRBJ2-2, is DGGITQSPKYLFRKEGQNVTLSCEQNLNHDAMYWYRQDPGQGLRLIYYSQIVNDFQKGDIAEGYSVSREKKESFPLTVTSAQKNPTAFYLCASSSQGTGELFFGEGSRLTVL.

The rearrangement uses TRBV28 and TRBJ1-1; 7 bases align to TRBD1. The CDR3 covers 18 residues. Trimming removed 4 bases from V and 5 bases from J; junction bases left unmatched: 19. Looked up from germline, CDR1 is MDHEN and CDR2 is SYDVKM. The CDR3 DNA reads TGTGCCAGCAGTTCGACCTGGAAGGGGGCGAGAGGCCCTACTGAAGCTTTCTTT. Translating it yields CASSSTWKGARGPTEAFF.

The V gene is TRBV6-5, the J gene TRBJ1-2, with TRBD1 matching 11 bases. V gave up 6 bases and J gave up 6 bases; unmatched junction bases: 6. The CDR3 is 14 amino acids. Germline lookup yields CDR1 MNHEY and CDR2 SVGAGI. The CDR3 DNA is TGTGCCAGCAGGCGGACAGGGGGCAGGGATGGCTACACCTTC. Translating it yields CASRRTGGRDGYTF.

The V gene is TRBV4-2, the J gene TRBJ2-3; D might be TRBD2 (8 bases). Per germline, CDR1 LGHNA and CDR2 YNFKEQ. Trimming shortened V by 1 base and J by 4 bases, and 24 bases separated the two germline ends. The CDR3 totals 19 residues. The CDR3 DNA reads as TGTGCCAGCAGCCAAGGCAGGGGGAGACAGCGGGGGTGGTCAGATACGCAGTATTTT. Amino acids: CASSQGRGRQRGWSDTQYF.

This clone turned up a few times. This chain's CDR3 is CASSPIAGRGMGEQYF. The CDR3 DNA reads TGTGCCAGCAGCCCTATCGCTGGGCGGGGGATGGGCGAGCAGTACTTC. The V gene is TRBV3-1 (or the pseudogene TRBV3-2), the J gene TRBJ2-7, with 7 bases fitting TRBD2. V gave up 4 bases and J gave up 6 bases; unmatched junction bases: 15. Germline V lookup: CDR1 LGHDT, CDR2 YNNKEL (reference sequence). The CDR3 runs 16 residues.

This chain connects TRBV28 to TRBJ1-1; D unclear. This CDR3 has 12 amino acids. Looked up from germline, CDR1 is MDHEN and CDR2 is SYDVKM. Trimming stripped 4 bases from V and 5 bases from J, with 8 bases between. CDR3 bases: TGTGCCAGCAGTTATCGGTCTACTGAAGCTTTCTTT. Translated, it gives CASSYRSTEAFF.

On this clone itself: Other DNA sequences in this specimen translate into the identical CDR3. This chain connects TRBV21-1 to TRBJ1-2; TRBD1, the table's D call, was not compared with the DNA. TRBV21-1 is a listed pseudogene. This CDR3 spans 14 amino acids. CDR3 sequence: CASSSKRTNYGYTF. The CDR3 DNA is TGTGCCAGCAGCTCGAAGAGGACAAACTATGGCTACACCTTC.

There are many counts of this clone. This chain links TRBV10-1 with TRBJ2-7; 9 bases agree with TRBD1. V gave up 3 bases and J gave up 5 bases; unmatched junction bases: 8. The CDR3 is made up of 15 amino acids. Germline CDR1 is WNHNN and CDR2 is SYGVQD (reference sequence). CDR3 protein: CASSDPTGGNDEQYF. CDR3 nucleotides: TGCGCCAGCAGTGACCCAACAGGGGGCAACGACGAGCAGTACTTC.

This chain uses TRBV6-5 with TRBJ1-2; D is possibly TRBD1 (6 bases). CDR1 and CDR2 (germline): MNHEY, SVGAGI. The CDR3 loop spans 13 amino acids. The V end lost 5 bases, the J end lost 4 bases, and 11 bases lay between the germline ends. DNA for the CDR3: TGTGCCAGCAGTAGGGGGAATCTCTATGGCTACACCTTC. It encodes CASSRGNLYGYTF.

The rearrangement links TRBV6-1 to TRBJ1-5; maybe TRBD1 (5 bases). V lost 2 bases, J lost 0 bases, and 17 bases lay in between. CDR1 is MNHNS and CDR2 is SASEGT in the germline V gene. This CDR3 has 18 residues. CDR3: CASSEKGIVRYSNQPQHF. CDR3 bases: TGTGCCAGCAGTGAAAAGGGGATCGTCAGGTATAGCAATCAGCCCCAGCATTTT.

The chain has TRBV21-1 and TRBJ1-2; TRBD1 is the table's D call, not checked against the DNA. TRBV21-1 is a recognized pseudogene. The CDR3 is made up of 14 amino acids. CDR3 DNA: TGTGCCAGAGATCCGGGACAGGGAATAAGCGGCTACACCTTC. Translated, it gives CARDPGQGISGYTF.